These T cell receptor beta chains were read from a single sample in a study of shared clonotypes between healthy human individuals. Assay used: immunoSEQ multiplex PCR; TCRdb lists only in-frame clones, some missing. Of about 2.3 million clones listed, roughly 93% were seen once; the top ten hold under 0.45%. Sequencing was performed on naive CD4+ T cells from PBMCs. These receptors all come from a man aged 18 to 30 in good health. Some clones in this sample may be carry-over from other donors' samples. Each CDR3 is given with its conserved first and last residue. Each record gives: J gene, clone size, V gene, D gene, CDR3 protein, CDR3 DNA. A D gene is named only where the DNA matches it firmly. The size of a clone is reported for some rows only, either as once, few or many, or as a class for expanded clones.

TRBJ1-1 NA TRBV7-9 NA CASSLENTEAFF TGTGCCAGCAGCTTAGAAAACACTGAAGCTTTCTTT
TRBJ1-2 NA TRBV19 NA CASKISGTGFYGYTF TGTGCCAGTAAGATAAGCGGGACGGGGTTCTATGGCTACACCTTC
TRBJ1-1 NA TRBV18 TRBD1 CASHPGQGITEAFF TGTGCCAGTCATCCGGGACAGGGGATCACTGAAGCTTTCTTT
TRBJ2-1 NA TRBV5-4 NA CASSLRTRGDNEQFF TGTGCCAGCAGCTTACGGACTAGGGGGGACAATGAGCAGTTCTTC
TRBJ1-2 NA TRBV6-5 NA CASRVLSYGYTF TGTGCCAGCAGGGTGTTGAGCTATGGCTACACCTTC
TRBJ1-1 NA TRBV19 NA CASSIWGVGTEAFF TGTGCCAGTAGTATCTGGGGAGTAGGGACTGAAGCTTTCTTT
TRBJ2-7 NA TRBV28 NA CASSSPPGILYEQYF TGTGCCAGCAGTTCCCCCCCCGGGATCCTTTACGAGCAGTACTTC
TRBJ1-2 NA TRBV28 NA CASSNLPGEHGYTF TGTGCCAGCTCCAATTTGCCGGGTGAGCATGGCTACACCTTC
TRBJ2-1 NA TRBV29-1 TRBD2 CSVEVLAGVNEQFF TGCAGCGTTGAGGTACTAGCGGGAGTCAATGAGCAGTTCTTC
TRBJ1-3 NA TRBV6-1 NA CASTPPGAGNTIYF TGTGCCAGCACCCCCCCAGGGGCTGGAAACACCATATATTTT
TRBJ1-2 NA TRBV9 NA CASSSSGFFDGYTF TGTGCCAGCAGCTCTTCGGGTTTTTTCGATGGCTACACCTTC
TRBJ1-5 NA TRBV10-3 TRBD1 CAISGGGQAQPQHF TGTGCCATCAGTGGGGGAGGACAGGCCCAGCCCCAGCATTTT
TRBJ2-7 NA TRBV6-1 NA CASSDRSTWGLREQYF TGTGCCAGCAGTGATCGGTCCACCTGGGGACTGCGGGAGCAGTACTTC
TRBJ1-1 few TRBV29-1 NA CSVGTNTEAFF TGCAGCGTTGGGACAAACACTGAAGCTTTCTTT
TRBJ2-5 NA TRBV9 TRBD1 CASSAGTGGETQYF TGTGCCAGCAGCGCCGGGACAGGGGGAGAGACCCAGTACTTC
TRBJ2-2 NA TRBV5-1 NA CASSLLPSLSTGELFF TGCGCCAGCAGCTTGTTGCCTAGCCTATCCACCGGGGAGCTGTTTTTT
TRBJ2-7 NA TRBV5-1 NA CASSFRAVADEQYF TGCGCCAGCAGCTTCCGGGCAGTGGCGGATGAGCAGTACTTC
TRBJ2-1 NA TRBV5-1 NA CASSLELTSYNEQFF TGCGCCAGCAGCTTGGAACTGACCTCCTACAATGAGCAGTTCTTC
TRBJ2-6 NA TRBV29-1 NA CSVEDPSGTGANVLTF TGCAGCGTTGAAGATCCGTCGGGGACCGGGGCCAACGTCCTGACTTTC
TRBJ2-3 NA TRBV4-1 TRBD2 CASSQFWGLAGGNTDTQYF TGCGCCAGCAGCCAGTTTTGGGGACTAGCGGGAGGGAACACAGATACGCAGTATTTT
TRBJ2-7 NA TRBV7-2 TRBD1 CASSATGTASYEQYF TGTGCCAGCAGCGCGACCGGGACAGCCTCCTACGAGCAGTACTTC
TRBJ2-7 once TRBV2 NA CASRTFLGSYEQYF TGTGCCAGCAGGACTTTTCTGGGTTCCTACGAGCAGTACTTC
TRBJ2-5 NA TRBV28 TRBD1 CASSFPGGDETQYF TGTGCCAGCAGTTTCCCAGGGGGCGATGAGACCCAGTACTTC
TRBJ1-1 few TRBV9 TRBD1 CASSITGGAEAFF TGTGCCAGCAGCATCACAGGGGGGGCTGAAGCTTTCTTT
TRBJ2-7 NA TRBV14 TRBD1 CASSPRTGLDEQYF TGTGCCAGCAGCCCGAGGACAGGGCTAGACGAGCAGTACTTC
TRBJ2-7 NA TRBV28 TRBD1 CASRRTGGYEQYF TGTGCCAGCAGACGGACAGGGGGCTACGAGCAGTACTTC
TRBJ1-1 NA TRBV5-5 NA CASSGIRQEEGKGSEAFF TGTGCCAGCAGCGGAATTAGACAGGAGGAGGGTAAGGGCTCTGAAGCTTTCTTT
TRBJ1-3 NA TRBV28 NA CASSFLERGGGNTIYF NA
TRBJ1-1 NA TRBV5-1 NA CASSREAGRAAVRRMNTEAFF TGCGCCAGCAGTCGTGAGGCCGGCAGGGCGGCGGTGAGGAGGATGAACACTGAAGCTTTCTTT
TRBJ2-2 once TRBV6-5 NA CASRAWGQGTGELFF TGTGCCAGCAGAGCGTGGGGGCAGGGCACCGGGGAGCTGTTTTTT
TRBJ1-2 once TRBV19 NA CASSSPLPNYGYTF TGTGCCAGTAGTAGCCCTCTTCCTAACTATGGCTACACCTTC
TRBJ2-5 NA TRBV9 TRBD2 CASSPEPRRLAGVTFIQETQYF TGTGCCAGCAGCCCCGAACCGAGAAGACTAGCGGGAGTTACCTTCATCCAAGAGACCCAGTACTTC
TRBJ2-7 NA TRBV18 NA CASSPGLGPAYEQYF TGTGCCAGCTCACCAGGGCTTGGCCCCGCCTACGAGCAGTACTTC
TRBJ2-7 NA TRBV28 TRBD1 CASSPQDRPSYEQYF TGTGCCAGCAGTCCTCAGGACAGGCCCTCCTACGAGCAGTACTTC
TRBJ2-2 NA TRBV6-5 NA CASSLTGSGTGELFF TGTGCCAGCAGTCTAACAGGGTCGGGCACCGGGGAGCTGTTTTTT
TRBJ1-1 NA TRBV28 NA CASSSYPTGNTEAFF TGTGCCAGCAGTAGCTACCCAACAGGGAACACTGAAGCTTTCTTT
TRBJ2-3 NA TRBV2 TRBD2 CASSGWTSGKDTQYF TGTGCCAGCAGTGGGTGGACTAGCGGGAAAGATACGCAGTATTTT
TRBJ1-5 NA TRBV19 TRBD1 CASSPWDREDQPQHF TGTGCCAGTAGTCCGTGGGACAGGGAGGATCAGCCCCAGCATTTT
TRBJ2-7 once TRBV4-2 TRBD1 CASSTSQGAVEQYF TGTGCCAGCAGCACATCCCAGGGGGCGGTCGAGCAGTACTTC
TRBJ2-2 NA TRBV18 NA CASSPPTLRTGELFF TGTGCCAGCTCACCACCTACGCTCAGGACCGGGGAGCTGTTTTTT
TRBJ1-4 NA TRBV19 TRBD1 CASRFRDRAYEKLFF TGTGCCAGTAGATTCCGGGACAGGGCATATGAAAAACTGTTTTTT
TRBJ1-1 NA TRBV28 NA CASSPWGHMNTEAFF TGTGCCAGCAGTCCCTGGGGGCACATGAACACTGAAGCTTTCTTT
TRBJ1-6 once TRBV5-1 NA CASSLAGLPSPLHF TGCGCCAGCAGCTTGGCAGGACTGCCCTCACCCCTCCACTTT
TRBJ2-5 NA TRBV5-1 NA CASSGSRGEETQYF TGCGCCAGCAGCGGATCACGAGGTGAGGAGACCCAGTACTTC
TRBJ2-1 NA TRBV5-1 TRBD2 CASSENPAGVGNEQFF TGCGCCAGCAGCGAAAATCCTGCGGGAGTAGGCAATGAGCAGTTCTTC
TRBJ1-1 once TRBV18 TRBD1 CASSRGQLNTEAFF TGTGCCAGCTCCCGGGGACAGTTGAACACTGAAGCTTTCTTT
TRBJ1-1 few TRBV11-3 NA CANRDFHGELGVEAFF TGTGCCAACCGGGACTTTCATGGGGAATTAGGGGTTGAAGCTTTCTTT
TRBJ2-5 once TRBV5-1 NA CASSLTWTQAGETQYF TGCGCCAGCAGCTTGACCTGGACCCAGGCGGGGGAGACCCAGTACTTC
TRBJ2-3 NA TRBV7-3 NA CASSSEEDTQYF TGTGCCAGCAGCTCCGAGGAAGATACGCAGTATTTT
TRBJ2-1 NA TRBV11-3 TRBD2 CASSLEGTSGVNEQFF TGTGCCAGCAGCTTAGAGGGGACTAGCGGGGTGAATGAGCAGTTCTTC
TRBJ2-2 NA TRBV7-7 NA CASSLRVGAGELFF TGTGCCAGCAGCTTAAGGGTAGGGGCCGGGGAGCTGTTTTTT
TRBJ2-3 NA TRBV5-4 NA CASSLPGRTDTQYF TGTGCCAGCAGCCTCCCGGGCAGGACAGATACGCAGTATTTT
TRBJ2-1 NA TRBV15 NA CATSRDQRRSGEQFF TGTGCCACCAGCAGAGATCAAAGAAGGAGTGGGGAGCAGTTCTTC
TRBJ2-1 NA TRBV6-5 TRBD2 CASSYHLAGGRNEQFF TGTGCCAGCAGTTACCATCTAGCGGGAGGGAGGAATGAGCAGTTCTTC
TRBJ2-3 NA TRBV5-1 NA CASSLEGRPFTDTQYF TGCGCCAGCAGCTTGGAAGGCAGGCCGTTCACAGATACGCAGTATTTT